Here is one T cell receptor (beta chain) with its context. This CDR3 is built from 16 residues. Germline V gene lookup returns CDR1 SGHRS and CDR2 YFSETQ. V gave up 4 bases and J gave up 3 bases, with 17 bases separating them. The sample is drawn from a study of shared clonotypes between healthy human individuals. Study information: A donor's plate count was three for CD4 naive and three for CD4 memory; CD8 naive had two and CD8 memory one.

Genomic DNA from each subset was divided evenly over several immunoSEQ plates. Data came from immunoSEQ multiplex PCR; TCRdb stores just in-frame clones and leaves some out. The sample consists of over 400,000 clones, around 95% of them appearing once. The genes are TRBV5-1 and TRBJ1-3; weak D call: TRBD1 (5 bases). The sample taken for sequencing was naive CD4+ T cells sorted from blood. Sample subset: CD45RA+ positively selected. The clonotype comes from a woman aged 25 to 45 in good health. The CDR3 loop is CASSPGGTEIGNTIYF. The CDR3 bases are TGCGCCAGCAGCCCGGGGGGGACGGAGATTGGAAACACCATATATTTT.